Included here is one T cell receptor beta chain sequence, with context. The CDR3 loop spans 16 amino acids. V was trimmed by 4 bases and J by 0 bases, leaving 10 bases between them. The germline gives CDR1 MGHDK, CDR2 SYGVNS. The RNA, roughly 0.45 to 1 ug, was put through reverse transcription using random hexamers. MiXCR, run by TCRdb on the immunoSEQ multiplex PCR reads, gives a single entry per CDR3 protein. The sample contains 150,000 to 200,000 distinct CDR3 sequences, approximately 96% of which appear only once. The data are from a study of CD8 T cells in Susac syndrome. The TCR originated in a human donor in good health. The specimen was CD4+ T cells from PBMCs. The rearrangement joins TRBV25-1 to TRBJ1-6; tentatively, D is TRBD1 (6 bases). CDR3 DNA: TGTGCCAGCAGTGGGCAGGGGAGCTCCTATAATTCACCCCTCCACTTT. Protein product: CASSGQGSSYNSPLHF.